This passage covers 13 T cell receptor beta chains from one sample sequenced in a study of T cell responses to AZD1222 COVID-19 vaccine. Some clones are missing from TCRdb's copy, which holds only in-frame ones; the method was immunoSEQ multiplex PCR. The table records approximately 300,000 clones, 90% to 95% of them present only once. The sample in question was peripheral blood, obtained 28 days after the second AZD1222 dose. These receptors originate from an adult who received the AZD1222 COVID-19 vaccine.

CDR3 sequence: CASTEMVNTEAFF. The CDR3 region has the DNA TGTGCCAGCACCGAAATGGTGAACACTGAAGCTTTCTTT. V usage is TRBV9 and J usage is TRBJ1-1; D is undetermined. The CDR3 is 13 amino acids. Germline assignment: CDR1 SGDLS and CDR2 YYNGEE. Trimming removed 6 bases from V and 0 bases from J, with 9 bases in between.

The chain couples TRBV11-3 to TRBJ2-7, with 8 bases fitting TRBD2. The junction had 10 bases not matched to a gene; V was cut back by 5 bases and J by 7 bases. From germline, CDR1 is SGHNT and CDR2 YENEEA. There are 14 residues in the CDR3. CDR3: CASSPRGGSGEQYF. CDR3 DNA: TGTGCCAGCAGCCCCCGGGGGGGGTCGGGAGAGCAGTACTTC.

CDR3: CASSSYSTDTQYF. As DNA, the CDR3 is TGTGCCAGCAGCTCCTATAGCACAGATACGCAGTATTTT. The chain links TRBV7-2 to TRBJ2-3; unclear D gene. V was trimmed by 4 bases and J by 0 bases, leaving 5 bases between them. Germline V CDR1 and CDR2: SGHTA, FQGNSA. The CDR3 contains 13 residues.

The chain is built from TRBV6-6 and TRBJ2-7; tentative D call: TRBD1 (6 bases). CDR3 length: 14 amino acids. Germline V gene data show CDR1 as MNHNY and CDR2 as SVGAGI (reference sequence). Trimming took off 7 bases at V and 0 bases at J, with 13 bases between the two ends. CDR3 sequence reads: CASIYRESSYEQYF. DNA for the CDR3: TGTGCCAGCATCTACAGGGAAAGCTCCTACGAGCAGTACTTC.

The chain employs TRBV29-1 and TRBJ2-3, with 9 bases that match TRBD2. The CDR3 has 16 residues. V shed 6 bases, J shed 4 bases, and the junction held 14 bases outside the gene matches. Germline values: CDR1 SQVTM, CDR2 ANQGSEA. The CDR3 DNA sequence: TGCAGCGTATGGGGGCCGGGACTAGCAAATTCAGATACGCAGTATTTT. Translation gives CSVWGPGLANSDTQYF.

CDR3: CASKDRANTEAFF. CDR3 in DNA: TGTGCCAGCAAGGACAGGGCGAACACTGAAGCTTTCTTT. V usage is TRBV2 and J usage is TRBJ1-1; 8 bases line up with TRBD1. V gave up 7 bases and J gave up 1 base; unmatched junction bases: 2. Per the germline V gene, CDR1 is SNHLY and CDR2 is FYNNEI. The CDR3 has 13 amino acids.

Points on this clone: The sample holds other DNA sequences that translate to the same CDR3. The V call is TRBV28, the J call TRBJ2-5; TRBD1 might be the D (5 bases). The V gene's germline CDR1 is MDHEN and CDR2 SYDVKM. With 2 bases removed from V and 3 bases from J, the gap between germline ends came to 7 bases. The CDR3 spans 13 residues. The CDR3 DNA is TGTGCCAGCAGTTTAGGCAGGGAAGAGACCCAGTACTTC. Translation: CASSLGREETQYF.

This chain uses TRBV24-1 with TRBJ2-7; D gene ambiguous. The germline V and J ends were trimmed by 0 bases and 11 bases, with 7 bases remaining between them. This CDR3 has 11 residues. Germline-derived CDR1 and CDR2 are KGHDR and SFDVKD. CDR3: CATSDLGVEYF. CDR3 nucleotides: TGTGCCACCAGTGATTTGGGGGTGGAGTACTTC.

The chain employs TRBV6-2 or TRBV6-3 and TRBJ2-1, with 10 nucleotides matching TRBD2. With V trimmed by 4 bases and J by 3 bases, 6 bases remained unmatched. The CDR3 is 16 residues long. From germline, CDR1 is MNHEY and CDR2 SVGEGT. For the CDR3, the DNA is TGTGCCAGCAGTTCCGGACTAGCGGAGCACTACAATGAGCAGTTCTTC. Translating it yields CASSSGLAEHYNEQFF.

The chain couples TRBV7-9 to TRBJ1-1; a possible D gene is TRBD1 (5 bases). This CDR3 is built from 16 residues. The V end lost 2 bases, the J end lost 4 bases, and 17 bases lay between the germline ends. The V gene's germline CDR1 is SEHNR and CDR2 FQNEAQ (reference sequence). The CDR3 bases are TGTGCCAGCAGCTTACCTCGGCAGGGCGGGATCACTGAAGCTTTCTTT. Translating it yields CASSLPRQGGITEAFF.

The V gene is TRBV24-1, the J gene TRBJ2-7; D remains ambiguous. Germline values: CDR1 KGHDR, CDR2 SFDVKD. Trimming removed 7 bases from V and 7 bases from J, with 16 bases in between. The CDR3 totals 13 residues. The DNA for the CDR3 is TGTGCCACCAGCAATGCGCCGCTCGGGGAGCAGTACTTC. Protein sequence: CATSNAPLGEQYF.

V is TRBV28 and J is TRBJ1-2; D is uncertain. CDR1 is MDHEN, CDR2 SYDVKM, per germline. Deletions cut 2 bases from V and 7 bases from J, with 5 bases between. The CDR3 extends over 11 amino acids. The CDR3 coding sequence is TGTGCCAGCAGTTTACGGTTTGGCTACACCTTC. Protein: CASSLRFGYTF.

This rearrangement joins TRBV18 to TRBJ2-5; D ambiguous. This CDR3 has 12 amino acids. V dropped 3 bases and J dropped 4 bases, with 6 bases sitting between them. Per germline, CDR1 KGHSH and CDR2 LQKENI. This CDR3 is CASSPSGETQYF. The CDR3 DNA follows: TGTGCCAGCTCACCTTCCGGAGAGACCCAGTACTTC. Complete variable domain (other parts from reference TRBV18 and TRBJ2-5): NAGVMQNPRHLVRRRGQEARLRCSPMKGHSHVYWYRQLPEEGLKFMVYLQKENIIDESGMPKERFSAEFPKEGPSILRIQQVVRGDSAAYFCASSPSGETQYFGPGTRLLVL.